This record looks at one TCR beta chain sequence and its context. This clone's antigen is unknown. It has no much larger one-base neighbor in the sample; base qualities were not kept. These data come from a study of post-analysis software for immune sequencing data (dated by TCRdb to between 2015 and 2016). Regarding the complete study: The recorded disease courses included relapsing-remitting, secondary progressive and progressive-relapsing multiple sclerosis, and some patients had no subtype annotation. Patient repertoires were compared against ten to eleven previously published healthy control repertoires from donors aged 6 to 25 years. A subset of samples was prepared in parallel using single-end sample barcoding, then pooled and co-amplified after Illumina adapter ligation.

To demonstrate the VDJtools post-analysis software, the study profiled TCR beta repertoires from the peripheral blood of about a dozen young patients with multiple sclerosis. The multiple sclerosis patients were children and adolescents between roughly 6 and 16 years of age. Trimming takes 0 bases from V and 3 bases from J, and the germline ends sit 7 bases apart. There are 13 amino acids in the CDR3, from cysteine to phenylalanine inclusive. The sequence is cut down to CDR3 DNA, 39 bases in frame from base 1. CDR1 is given as DFQATT and CDR2 as SNEGSKA, both from the germline V gene (reference sequence). The library relied on PCR. TCRdb shows the sequencer as Illumina HiSeq 2500. Unique molecular identifiers were incorporated into TCR beta cDNA libraries to reduce PCR and sequencing biases. Per 1 to 10 million input T cells, roughly 0.5 million cDNA molecules were obtained, such that each molecule approximated one T cell. The patient libraries were prepared and sequenced using the same protocol as the earlier healthy control dataset. Samples belonging to the same batch were prepared together, multiplexed and sequenced on a shared HiSeq lane. As for the original processing: MIGEC handled the raw barcoded reads, throwing out single-read molecular identifier groups before consensus assembly and CDR3 extraction. Clonotype tables were post-analysed with VDJtools, and diversity was normalized by down-sampling all datasets to the smallest sample size. Repertoire overlap clustering matched CDR3 amino acid but not nucleotide sequences to correct batch-related cross-sample contamination. TCRdb cleaned the public reads at Q25 with fastp, built clones with MiXCR and kept in-frame beta chains. Each CDR3 protein gets just one entry, which takes the most common genes and DNA from the rows behind it. TCRdb, not the original authors, processed these V and J calls. This sample gives approximately 660,000 distinct CDR3 sequences in total; about 60% of them show up just once. Around 11% of the sample lies in the top ten.

Overall study outcomes, separate from this receptor: Compared with controls, multiple sclerosis patients had significantly lower normalized Chao1 diversity, a finding suggesting substantial peripheral T-cell clonal expansion. Significantly higher frequencies in patients than in controls were found for roughly 5 TRBV segments, including TRBV5-6, TRBV5-1 and TRBV20-1. The control group was slightly older than the multiple sclerosis patient group. Strong co-clustering of samples prepared in the same batch was shown by direct clustering with F measure, prompting a batch-effect correction.

The TCR was taken from a girl aged 2 to 9 with multiple sclerosis. Source material: blood. Recombination joined TRBV20-1 with TRBJ2-3; the D region possibly corresponds to TRBD2 (5 bases align). DNA sequence: TGCAGTGCTAGAGACCCGGGGACAGATACGCAGTATTTT. It translates to CSARDPGTDTQYF.